The rows below give T cell receptor beta chains drawn from one sample of a study of immune evolution from preneoplasia to lung adenocarcinoma. TCRdb keeps only in-frame clones here, not all; method: immunoSEQ multiplex PCR. The sample carries 6,000 to 7,000 clones, roughly 74% recorded once. The material sequenced was FFPE adjacent normal lung tissue. The receptor source for this set is a donor older than 65 with lung adenocarcinoma. CDR3s include the opening cysteine and the closing phenylalanine or tryptophan. A D gene is named only where the DNA matches it firmly. Clone sizes are given selectively: once, few, many, or a class where the clone is expanded.

D	V	J	size	DNA	CDR3
-	TRBV5-1	TRBJ1-6	-	TGCGCCAGCAGCCCCCTAGCAGGGTATAATTCACCCCTCCACTTT	CASSPLAGYNSPLHF
-	TRBV5-1	TRBJ2-2	once	TGCGCCAGCAGTTTTGGCAGATGGGGCACCGGGGAGCTGTTTTTT	CASSFGRWGTGELFF
TRBD1	TRBV4-1	TRBJ1-2	-	TGCGCCAGCAGCCAAGGGCGGGGAACAGGGGGGCCTGGCTACACCTTC	CASSQGRGTGGPGYTF
TRBD2	TRBV4-1	TRBJ2-1	-	TGCGCCAGCAGCCACCCACTGACTAGCGGGCTTTTCTACAATGAGCAGTTCTTC	CASSHPLTSGLFYNEQFF
-	TRBV5-1	TRBJ1-2	-	TGCGCCAGCAGCAAAGGGGAGTATGGCTACACCTTC	CASSKGEYGYTF
-	TRBV28	TRBJ1-4	-	TGTGCCAGCAGTTTTGGGGCCCCCGGGGAAAAACTGTTTTTT	CASSFGAPGEKLFF
-	TRBV6-1	TRBJ2-7	-	TGTGCCAGCAGTTATGGACAGTCCTACGAGCAGTACTTC	CASSYGQSYEQYF
TRBD2	TRBV2	TRBJ2-2	-	TGTGCCAGCGGGTTAGCGGGAGCTGGGGAGCTGTTTTTT	CASGLAGAGELFF
-	TRBV7-2	TRBJ2-3	-	TGTGCCAGCAGCGGGTCTAGCACAGATACGCAGTATTTT	CASSGSSTDTQYF
-	TRBV5-8	TRBJ1-4	-	TGTGCCAGCAGCTTGCGGGGTTCAACTAATGAAAAACTGTTTTTT	CASSLRGSTNEKLFF
-	TRBV9	TRBJ2-3	-	TGTGCCAGCAACATGTACGGGGGCACAGATACGCAGTATTTT	CASNMYGGTDTQYF
-	TRBV12-5	TRBJ2-7	once	TGTGCTAGTGGTTTCGGGAGCTCCTACGAGCAGTACTTC	CASGFGSSYEQYF
-	TRBV11-1	TRBJ2-5	-	TGTGCCAGCAGCCAGGGGGCTAGCGGGGCACAAGAGACCCAGTACTTC	CASSQGASGAQETQYF
TRBD1	TRBV5-1	TRBJ1-1	few	TGCGCCAGCAGCTTGGCCTCAGGGGGCACTGAAGCTTTCTTT	CASSLASGGTEAFF
-	TRBV6-1	TRBJ1-6	-	TGTGCCAGCAGTGAGACTTCACCCCTCCACTTT	CASSETSPLHF
TRBD1	TRBV6-5	TRBJ2-1	-	TGTGCCAGCAGCTCCCCTGGACAGGGGAACAGGGAGCAGTTCTTC	CASSSPGQGNREQFF
-	TRBV7-9	TRBJ1-1	once	TGTGCCAGCAGCTTAACTCTGGGTAGCACTGAAGCTTTCTTT	CASSLTLGSTEAFF
-	TRBV5-1	TRBJ2-3	-	TGCGCCAGCAGCAGACTAGAACCTAGCACAGATACGCAGTATTTT	CASSRLEPSTDTQYF
-	TRBV19	TRBJ2-7	-	TGTGCCAGTAGCCCCCCCCAGGGGCACACCTACGAGCAGTACTTC	CASSPPQGHTYEQYF
-	TRBV4-1	TRBJ1-1	once	TGCGCCAGCAGCCAAGCATCTCTGAACACTGAAGCTTTCTTT	CASSQASLNTEAFF
TRBD1	TRBV7-7	TRBJ2-5	-	TGTGCTAGCAGTTACGGACAGGGACAAGAGACCCAGTACTTC	CASSYGQGQETQYF
-	TRBV15	TRBJ1-1	-	TGTGCCACCAGCAGTGGGATAGTTGCTGAAGCTTTCTTT	CATSSGIVAEAFF
-	TRBV19	TRBJ2-1	-	TGTGCCAGTAGTGAGGGGCGATTACCCGCTGGAGGAGGTGAGCAGTTCTTC	CASSEGRLPAGGGEQFF
-	TRBV10-2	TRBJ1-2	-	TGCGCCAGCAGGGGCCTAGGAGGGGCTAATGGCTACACCTTC	CASRGLGGANGYTF
-	TRBV7-8	TRBJ1-4	-	TGTGCCAGCAGCTTAATAGGGTCGGGGGAAAAACTGTTTTTT	CASSLIGSGEKLFF
-	TRBV19	TRBJ1-2	once	TGTGCCAGTAGTATTGGTTTCCCGGGCGGCCATGGCTACACCTTC	CASSIGFPGGHGYTF
-	TRBV28	TRBJ1-2	once	TGTGCCAGCAGTTTATTTAGGTCTAACTATGGCTACACCTTC	CASSLFRSNYGYTF
-	TRBV11-2	TRBJ1-1	large	TGTGCCAGCAGCTTAGGGGGGGATATGACTGAAGCTTTCTTT	CASSLGGDMTEAFF
TRBD1	TRBV11-2	TRBJ1-6	few	TGTGCCAGCAGGCGAAATCCGGGACAGGGAGGATCACCCCTCCACTTT	CASRRNPGQGGSPLHF
TRBD1	TRBV30	TRBJ1-2	-	TGTGCCTGGAAATTGGGACAGGGACCCTATGGCTACACCTTC	CAWKLGQGPYGYTF
TRBD2	TRBV7-8	TRBJ2-7	-	TGTGCCAGCAGCTTACAGGGACTAGCGGGAGGGCCTAGGGACGAGCAGTACTTC	CASSLQGLAGGPRDEQYF
-	TRBV6-1	TRBJ1-2	-	TGTGCCAGCGGGGCAGTCTTCTATGGCTACACCTTC	CASGAVFYGYTF
TRBD1	TRBV6-6	TRBJ1-2	-	TGTGCCAGCAGTTGGTCTTGGACAGGGGGCAACTATGGCTACACCTTC	CASSWSWTGGNYGYTF
TRBD2	TRBV4-1	TRBJ2-7	once	TGCGCCAGCAGCCAAGTCCTTATTACTAGCGGAGCGACCTACGAGCAGTACTTC	CASSQVLITSGATYEQYF
-	TRBV7-9	TRBJ1-1	once	TGTGCCAGCATCAAGGGAACCGGCCTAGGGAACACTGAAGCTTTCTTT	CASIKGTGLGNTEAFF